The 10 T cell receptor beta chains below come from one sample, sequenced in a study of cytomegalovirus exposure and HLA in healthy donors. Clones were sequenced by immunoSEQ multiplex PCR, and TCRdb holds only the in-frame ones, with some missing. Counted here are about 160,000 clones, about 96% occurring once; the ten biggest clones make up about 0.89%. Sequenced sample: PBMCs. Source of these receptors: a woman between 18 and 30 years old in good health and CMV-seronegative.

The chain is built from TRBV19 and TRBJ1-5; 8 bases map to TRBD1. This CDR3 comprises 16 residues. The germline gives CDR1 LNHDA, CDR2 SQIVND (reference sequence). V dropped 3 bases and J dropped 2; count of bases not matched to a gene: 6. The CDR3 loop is CASSIPPGQGNQPQHF. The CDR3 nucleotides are TGTGCCAGTAGTATTCCTCCGGGACAGGGCAATCAGCCCCAGCATTTT.

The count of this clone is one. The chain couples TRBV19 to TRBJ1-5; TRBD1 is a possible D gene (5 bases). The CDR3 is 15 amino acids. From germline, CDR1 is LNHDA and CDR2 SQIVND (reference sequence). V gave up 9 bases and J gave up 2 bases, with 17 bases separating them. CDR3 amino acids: CASNPKGLGNQPQHF. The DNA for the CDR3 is TGTGCCAGCAACCCAAAGGGGTTAGGCAATCAGCCCCAGCATTTT.

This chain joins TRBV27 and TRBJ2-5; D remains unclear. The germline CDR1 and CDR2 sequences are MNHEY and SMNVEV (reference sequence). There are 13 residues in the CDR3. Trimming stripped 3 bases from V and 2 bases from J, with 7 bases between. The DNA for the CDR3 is TGTGCCAGCAGTTTTCAGCGTCAAGAGACCCAGTACTTC. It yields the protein CASSFQRQETQYF.

The CDR3 nucleotides are TGTGCCAGCAGTCCAGGGCTACGATTCACAGATACGCAGTATTTT. Its translation: CASSPGLRFTDTQYF. The chain carries TRBV6-5 and TRBJ2-3; perhaps TRBD1 as D (5 bases). V gave up 5 bases and J gave up 2 bases, with 14 bases separating them. This CDR3 has 15 amino acids. Germline V CDR1 and CDR2: MNHEY, SVGAGI.

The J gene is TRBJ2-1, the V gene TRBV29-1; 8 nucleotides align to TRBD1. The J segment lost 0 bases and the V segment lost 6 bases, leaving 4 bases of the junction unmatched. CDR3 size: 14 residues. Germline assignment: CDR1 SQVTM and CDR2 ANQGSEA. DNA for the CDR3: TGCAGCGTAGACGGACAGGGCTCCTACAATGAGCAGTTCTTC. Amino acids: CSVDGQGSYNEQFF.

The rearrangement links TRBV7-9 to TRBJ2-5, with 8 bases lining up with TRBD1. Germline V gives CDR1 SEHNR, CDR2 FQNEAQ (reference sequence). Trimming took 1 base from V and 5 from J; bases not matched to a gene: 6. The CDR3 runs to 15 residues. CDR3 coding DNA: TGTGCCAGCAGCTTAGGACAGGGGTACGGGGAGACCCAGTACTTC. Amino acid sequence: CASSLGQGYGETQYF.

CDR3 amino acids: CTSSQDIPFRYSNQPQHF. The CDR3 region has the DNA TGCACCAGCAGCCAAGATATCCCCTTCCGGTATAGCAATCAGCCCCAGCATTTT. This sequence joins TRBV1 and TRBJ1-5. TRBV1 is listed as a pseudogene. There are 18 residues in the CDR3.

CDR3: CASSFPSGGAGTDTQYF. As DNA, the CDR3 is TGTGCCAGCAGCTTCCCCAGCGGGGGGGCGGGCACAGATACGCAGTATTTT. The chain links TRBV7-9 to TRBJ2-3; 10 bases are shared with TRBD2. The CDR3 extends over 17 amino acids. Losses at the gene ends were 3 bases for V and 1 base for J; bases not matched to a gene: 7. Germline CDR1 is SEHNR and CDR2 is FQNEAQ (reference sequence).

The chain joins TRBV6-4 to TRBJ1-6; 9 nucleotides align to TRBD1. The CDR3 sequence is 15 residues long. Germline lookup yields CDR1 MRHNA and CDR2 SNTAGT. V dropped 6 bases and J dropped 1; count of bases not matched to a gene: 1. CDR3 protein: CASRQGASYNSPLHF. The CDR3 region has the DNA TGTGCCAGCAGACAGGGGGCATCCTATAATTCACCCCTCCACTTT.

The CDR3 is CASSQSGGEQYF. The CDR3 DNA sequence: TGTGCCAGCAGCCAATCAGGGGGGGAGCAGTACTTC. This chain uses TRBV13 with TRBJ2-7; weak D call: TRBD1 (7 bases). Germline loops: CDR1 PRHDT, CDR2 FYEKMQ (reference sequence). This CDR3 has 12 amino acids. V dropped 5 bases and J dropped 7 bases, with 12 bases sitting between them.